This TCR beta chain was sequenced during a study of cytotoxic CD8 clonotypes in ibrutinib-treated CLL (dated by TCRdb to the early 2020s). Looking at the study overall: In this cohort, some 14 patients were treatment-naive and approximately ten were relapsed/refractory, while approximately 18 had unmutated IGHV. Partial responses were observed in approximately 24 patients and complete responses in 2; after a median follow-up of 68 months, remission was maintained in some 14 patients and progression was observed in approximately 12. Response samples were obtained after a median of roughly eleven months of treatment, with a range of roughly 6 to 40 months. Samples averaged approximately 250,000 productive templates and 80,000 to 100,000 productive rearrangements. Of the approximately 91 people in the trial, about two dozen had longitudinal samples available. Cryopreserved peripheral blood mononuclear cells were collected at three points: before therapy, at response, and at either sustained remission or disease progression. All remission and progressive disease samples were collected while patients were still receiving ibrutinib. Results the study describes overall, beyond this receptor: At ibrutinib response clonality went up, during sustained remission it held steady, and at progression it dropped back toward baseline. At baseline, clonality was higher than in age-matched healthy donors and showed a strong correlation with circulating CD8+ T-cell counts. Public clonotypes were rare and either shrank or stayed stable during treatment, and the rise in clonality at ibrutinib response reflected expansion of private clonotypes. Sampling times were not matched between sustained-remission and progressing patients, and lymph node repertoires were not studied.

This sample's time point label indicates: progressive disease on ibrutinib. Roughly 2.2 micrograms of genomic DNA were extracted from cryopreserved PBMCs for TCR beta library preparation. High-throughput TCR beta sequencing was performed on longitudinal blood samples from CLL patients receiving ibrutinib monotherapy. The patients took part in an open-label, single-center phase 2 trial of ibrutinib monotherapy. On a MiSeq, deep resolution sequencing aimed for a depth between 1 in 1 million and 1 in 200,000 T cells, with each clonotype covered approximately 10x on average. TCR beta libraries were generated with the immunoSEQ hsTCRB Kit. The study's own analysis went as follows. ImmunoSEQ Data Assistant and ImmunoSEQ Analyzer were used for data analysis, and V, D and J genes were assigned according to IMGT definitions. Clonality, with values ranging from 0 to 1, was calculated as one minus the normalized Shannon entropy of productive rearrangement frequencies. Only overrepresented clonotypes making up at least 0.05% of each patient's repertoire were included in the public clonotype analysis. Repertoires from 10 to 15 age-matched healthy donors in immuneACCESS were used as clonality controls. The clones in this table, taken by TCRdb from immuneACCESS, are in-frame only. Not every clone is retained; where verified, under half of the shortfall comes from an unresolved V gene, and the cause of the rest is unknown. The V and J calls and clone size were taken over from that table, and D and trimming were inferred from the DNA. The sample table holds approximately 170,000 clones, of which more than 70% were seen once. The ten most abundant clones make up about 3% of the sample.

The CDR3 covers 14 residues, taking in both the cysteine and the phenylalanine. Just the 42-base CDR3 DNA is kept, in frame starting at base 1. For this chain, trimming is 3 bases at the V end and 3 bases at the J end, and the number of junction bases without a gene match is 5. CDR1 SGDLS and CDR2 YYNGEE are derived from the germline V gene. For this clone: It has no known antigen specificity. Base quality data are lacking; no much larger clone is found one base away.

This chain joins TRBV9 to TRBJ2-7, with 8 bases aligning to TRBD1. The receptor's source is a human donor with chronic lymphocytic leukemia. Specimen: PBMCs, collected at disease progression, from a patient treated with ibrutinib. CDR3 protein: CASSATTGVYEQYF. The sequenced DNA: TGTGCCAGCAGCGCGACGACAGGGGTCTACGAGCAGTACTTC.